This T cell receptor (beta chain) was recovered during a study of cytomegalovirus exposure and HLA in healthy donors. 60 Vbeta and 13 Jbeta primers were used in PCR. Only in-frame clones appear in the TCRdb table, and some are missing; sequencing was by immunoSEQ multiplex PCR. This table lists 68,000 or so clones. Trimming cost V 10 bases and J 1 base, with 7 bases left between them. In germline, CDR1 is LNHDA, CDR2 SQIVND (reference sequence). This CDR3 has 11 amino acids. The chain recombines TRBV19 with TRBJ1-2; D perhaps matches TRBD1 (5 bases). What was sequenced was PBMCs. The TCR sequence derives from a female donor in good health and CMV-seropositive. The CDR3 sequence is CATGVNYGYTF. The DNA of the CDR3 is TGTGCCACGGGGGTTAACTATGGCTACACCTTC.